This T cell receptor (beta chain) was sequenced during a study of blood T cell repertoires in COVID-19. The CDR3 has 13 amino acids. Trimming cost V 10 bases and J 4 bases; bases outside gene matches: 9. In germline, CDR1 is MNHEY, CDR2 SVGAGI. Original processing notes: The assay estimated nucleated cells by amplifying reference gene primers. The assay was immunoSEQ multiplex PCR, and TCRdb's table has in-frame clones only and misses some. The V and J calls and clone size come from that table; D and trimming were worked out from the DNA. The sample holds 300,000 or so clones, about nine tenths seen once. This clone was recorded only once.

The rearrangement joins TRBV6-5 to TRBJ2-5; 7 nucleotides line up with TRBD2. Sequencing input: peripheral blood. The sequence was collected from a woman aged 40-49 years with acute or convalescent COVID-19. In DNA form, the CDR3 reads TGTGCCACCGCGGGAGCGGGGCGAGAGACCCAGTACTTC. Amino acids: CATAGAGRETQYF.